The entry below gives a single T cell receptor beta chain sequence along with its context. TCRdb reworked the 5' RACE reads into one entry per CDR3 protein, no DNA. The sample holds about 450,000 distinct CDR3 sequences. With no T cell sorting beforehand, total RNA was isolated from whole blood. The sample belongs to a study of monozygotic twins with inflammatory bowel disease. CDR3 length equals 15 residues. Germline lookup yields CDR1 SGHDN and CDR2 FVKESK. This chain uses TRBV14 with TRBJ1-3; TCRdb lists TRBD1, though no DNA is available to test this call. Material: blood. The sequence was collected from a human donor with ulcerative colitis or Crohn's disease, or a healthy co-twin of an affected twin (not recorded which). CDR3 loop: CATSPSGRYGNTIYF.